This T cell receptor beta chain was identified during a study of T cell responses to AZD1222 COVID-19 vaccine. Study in general: The analysis combined second doses at about 4 or about 12 weeks. Overall study results and limits: The peak T cell response came first, and repertoires were sampled only after it.

Trimming took 6 bases from V and 5 from J, leaving 14 bases between them. The germline V gene has CDR1 MNHEY and CDR2 SVGAGI. The CDR3 has 13 residues. Repertoires were generated with immunoSEQ multiplex PCR, while TCRdb's copy carries only in-frame clones and drops some. The data contain more than 150,000 clones, less than 95% of them seen just once; the ten biggest clones take up about 1.6%. With regard to this clone: Antigen specificity is unknown.

The clonotype comes from an adult in good health. The chain employs TRBV6-5 and TRBJ2-7, with D uncertain. The sequencing here drew on peripheral blood, taken on day 0 of AZD1222 vaccination. The CDR3 here is CASRTVGRHEQYF. The DNA for the CDR3 is TGTGCCAGCAGGACGGTGGGCCGCCACGAGCAGTACTTC.